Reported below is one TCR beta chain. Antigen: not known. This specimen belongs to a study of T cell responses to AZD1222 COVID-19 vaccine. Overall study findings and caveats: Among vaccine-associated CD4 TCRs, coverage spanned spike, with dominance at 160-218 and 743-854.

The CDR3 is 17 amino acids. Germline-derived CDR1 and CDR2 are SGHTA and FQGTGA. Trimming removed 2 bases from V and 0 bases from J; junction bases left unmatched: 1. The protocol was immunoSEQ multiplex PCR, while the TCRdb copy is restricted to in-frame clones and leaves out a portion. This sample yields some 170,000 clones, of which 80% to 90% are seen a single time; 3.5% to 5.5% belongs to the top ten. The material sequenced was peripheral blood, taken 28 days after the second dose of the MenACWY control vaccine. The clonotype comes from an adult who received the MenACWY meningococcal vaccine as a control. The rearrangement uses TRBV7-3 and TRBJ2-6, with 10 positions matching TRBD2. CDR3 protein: CASSLASGGSGANVLTF. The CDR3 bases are TGTGCCAGCAGCTTAGCTAGCGGGGGCTCTGGGGCCAACGTCCTGACTTTC.